This TCR beta chain originates from a study of radiation and T cells in renal cell carcinoma. The method was immunoSEQ multiplex PCR; TCRdb's version includes in-frame clones alone and lacks a portion of them. The repertoire holds about 130,000 clones, with around 80% as singletons. CDR3 length: 15 amino acids. Germline V gene sequence: CDR1 SGDLS, CDR2 YYNGEE. Deletions cut 4 bases from V and 7 bases from J, with 21 bases between. Time point noted: blood 2 weeks post-SBRT. Regarding treatment: 15 Gy SBRT to primary tumor, nephrectomy 4 weeks later. The chain combines TRBV9 with TRBJ2-7, with D tentatively TRBD1 or TRBD2 (5 bases each). The sample in question was blood, obtained from a patient whose treatment included radiotherapy and nephrectomy. The receptor's source is a man between 45 and 60 years old with renal cell carcinoma. CDR3 amino acids: CASSFRGDPSAEQYF. In DNA, the CDR3 is TGTGCCAGCAGCTTTCGAGGGGATCCGTCGGCGGAGCAGTACTTC.